Listed here are 18 T cell receptor beta chains from one sample, sequenced in a study of T-cell reconstitution after alpha-beta-depleted transplantation in children. Unique molecular identifiers were incorporated when the TCRbeta library was constructed. From the PCR reads, TCRdb called clonotypes with MiXCR, one entry per CDR3 protein. The sample includes 500,000 to 750,000 distinct CDR3 sequences, 10% to 15% seen only once; the top ten take approximately 2.1%. Sequencing was performed on PBMCs, mostly from graft donor cells, taken 360 days after TCRalphabeta/CD19-depleted stem cell transplant. The source of these receptors is a male patient between 10 and 17 years old who had a stem cell transplant for acute myeloid leukemia, so the T cells may come from the graft donor.

The V and J genes are TRBV20-1 and TRBJ2-7; tentative D call: TRBD1 (6 bases). The CDR3 contains 12 residues. The V and J ends lost 5 bases and 6 bases respectively, with 14 bases between them. Per the germline V gene, CDR1 is DFQATT and CDR2 is SNEGSKA (reference sequence). Here the CDR3 reads CSAERTDSEQYF. The CDR3 DNA is TGCAGTGCTGAAAGGACAGACTCCGAGCAGTACTTC.

This clonotype was seen only a few times. The CDR3 spells CATSARLAGESSYEQYF. The DNA for the CDR3 is TGTGCCACCAGCGCCCGACTAGCGGGAGAATCCTCCTACGAGCAGTACTTC. This sequence joins TRBV24-1 and TRBJ2-7, with 12 bases identical to TRBD2. The CDR3 consists of 17 residues. The junction had 9 bases not matched to a gene; V was cut back by 7 bases and J by 0 bases. Looked up from germline, CDR1 is KGHDR and CDR2 is SFDVKD.

This clonotype was counted a few times. The gene calls are TRBV28 and TRBJ2-4, with a weak D call TRBD1 (6 bases). Looked up from germline, CDR1 is MDHEN and CDR2 is SYDVKM. The V end lost 1 base, the J end lost 6 bases, and 10 bases lay between the germline ends. The CDR3 consists of 14 residues. The CDR3 coding sequence is TGTGCCAGCAGTTTATCCTGGACAGTAAACATTCAGTACTTC. It is translated as CASSLSWTVNIQYF.

This clonotype occurred many times. The chain recombines TRBV7-9 with TRBJ2-7; TRBD2 agrees at 9 bases. Germline V lookup: CDR1 SEHNR, CDR2 FQNEAQ (reference sequence). The CDR3 totals 16 residues. V was pared by 3 bases and J by 1 base, with 7 bases of the junction left unmatched. The CDR3 nucleotides are TGTGCCAGCAGCTTGGGGACTAGCAGGGAATCCTACGAGCAGTACTTC. The encoded protein is CASSLGTSRESYEQYF.

This clonotype was seen a few times. The J gene is TRBJ2-3, the V gene TRBV12-3 or TRBV12-4; 8 bases fit TRBD1. This CDR3 comprises 18 residues. V was clipped by 5 bases and J by 2 bases; unmatched bases: 15. CDR3 sequence (DNA): TGTGCCAGCAGTACCGGGACAGGTATCACGAGGGCCACAGATACGCAGTATTTT. This gives the protein CASSTGTGITRATDTQYF.

The chain employs TRBV20-1 and TRBJ2-5; 8 bases agree with TRBD2. Germline CDR1 and CDR2: DFQATT and SNEGSKA (reference sequence). The CDR3 extends over 14 amino acids. V lost 5 bases to trimming and J lost 5 bases; unmatched junction nucleotides: 10. CDR3 region: CSAGWTSWRETQYF. Written as DNA, the CDR3 is TGCAGTGCTGGTTGGACTAGCTGGCGGGAGACCCAGTACTTC.

The rearrangement joins TRBV20-1 to TRBJ1-5; TRBD1 is a possible D gene (6 bases). The CDR3 length is 15 residues. Trimming stripped 2 bases from V and 3 bases from J, with 14 bases between. The V gene's germline CDR1 is DFQATT and CDR2 SNEGSKA (reference sequence). The CDR3 here is CSARRTDRYNQPQHF. In DNA, the CDR3 is TGCAGTGCTAGACGTACCGACAGGTACAATCAGCCCCAGCATTTT.

The chain joins TRBV3-1 to TRBJ2-7; D unresolved. The CDR3 is 15 residues long. V was trimmed by 1 base and J by 7 bases, leaving 17 bases between them. The germline V gene has CDR1 LGHDT and CDR2 YNNKEL (reference sequence). CDR3 nucleotide sequence: TGTGCCAGCAGCCAAGGCGTTGGATTCCTAGGGGAGCAGTACTTC. This gives the protein CASSQGVGFLGEQYF.

This clonotype was counted a few times. The rearrangement links TRBV20-1 to TRBJ1-5; no firm D call. CDR3 length equals 14 residues. Germline CDR1 reads DFQATT; CDR2 reads SNEGSKA (reference sequence). The V end lost 0 bases, the J end lost 7 bases, and 13 bases lay between the germline ends. This CDR3 is CSARDRLQGQPQHF. CDR3 in DNA: TGCAGTGCTAGAGACAGGCTTCAAGGACAGCCCCAGCATTTT.

This clonotype showed up just a few times. The chain is built from TRBV20-1 and TRBJ2-1; 9 bases are shared with TRBD2. Germline assignment: CDR1 DFQATT and CDR2 SNEGSKA (reference sequence). The CDR3 sequence is 13 residues long. J gave up 4 bases and V 7 bases, and 5 bases lay outside the gene matches. CDR3 protein: CSGLAGWYNEQFF. For the CDR3, the DNA is TGCAGTGGTCTAGCGGGATGGTACAATGAGCAGTTCTTC.

This clonotype occurred many times. This chain uses TRBV29-1 with TRBJ2-1, with D perhaps being TRBD1 or TRBD2 (6 bases each). Germline V gene lookup returns CDR1 SQVTM and CDR2 ANQGSEA. CDR3 length: 17 residues. Trimming removed 3 bases at V and 0 bases at J, with 18 bases between. CDR3 amino acids: CSVDGGESLSSYNEQFF. The CDR3 nucleotides read TGCAGCGTTGACGGGGGCGAGAGCCTCAGCTCCTACAATGAGCAGTTCTTC.

This clonotype turned up a few times. This chain uses TRBV29-1 with TRBJ1-2; perhaps TRBD1 as D (5 bases). Germline V gives CDR1 SQVTM, CDR2 ANQGSEA. The CDR3 sequence is 13 residues long. The ends were cut back, 4 bases at V and 0 bases at J, with 9 bases in the middle. CDR3 protein: CSVGGKTNYGYTF. CDR3 nucleotides: TGCAGCGTTGGGGGGAAGACTAACTATGGCTACACCTTC.

In this sample, this clonotype turned up a few times. This sequence joins TRBV25-1 and TRBJ2-1; 10 nucleotides match TRBD2. The CDR3 sequence is 20 residues long. V lost 7 bases and J lost 0; bases outside the gene matches: 18. Germline V CDR1 and CDR2: MGHDK, SYGVNS. The CDR3: CASTFGGGQLAGSSYNEQFF. The CDR3 nucleotides read TGTGCCAGCACCTTCGGAGGAGGTCAACTAGCGGGGAGCTCCTACAATGAGCAGTTCTTC.

This clonotype was seen many times. The J gene is TRBJ2-2, the V gene TRBV12-3 or TRBV12-4; 9 positions agree with TRBD2. This CDR3 has 16 residues. Trimming cost V 2 bases and J 2 bases; bases outside gene matches: 3. As DNA, the CDR3 is TGTGCCAGCAGTTTAAAGACTAGCGGTAACACCGGGGAGCTGTTTTTT. This gives the protein CASSLKTSGNTGELFF.

This clonotype came up many times. This chain uses TRBV28 with TRBJ2-2, with 12 positions matching TRBD2. The V segment lost 5 bases and the J segment 4 bases; nucleotides outside the gene matches: 5. The CDR3 consists of 16 residues. Germline CDR1 and CDR2: MDHEN and SYDVKM. CDR3 DNA: TGTGCCAGCAGTCCTAGCGGGAGGGCTGGCACCGGGGAGCTGTTTTTT. Protein product: CASSPSGRAGTGELFF.

This clonotype was seen only a few times. The gene calls are TRBV12-3 or TRBV12-4 and TRBJ1-6; a possible D gene is TRBD1 (6 bases). Trimming took 3 bases from V and 9 from J, leaving 18 bases between them. The CDR3 covers 16 residues. The CDR3 DNA is TGTGCCAGCAGTTTGAGAGGGGGAGGGATGGGTTCACCCCTCCACTTT. This codes for CASSLRGGGMGSPLHF.

The chain employs TRBV7-6 and TRBJ2-1; 7 nucleotides match TRBD1. The CDR3 is 17 amino acids. Germline V gene data show CDR1 as SGHVS and CDR2 as FNYEAQ. With V trimmed by 2 bases and J by 5 bases, 12 bases remained unmatched. CDR3 bases: TGTGCCAGCAGCTTAAGAATTAACAGGGGAAACAACAATGAGCAGTTCTTC. Protein: CASSLRINRGNNNEQFF.

This clonotype was seen a few times. Here the CDR3 DNA reads TGCAGTGCAGATAGGGGGACAGGGCGACCTCCAACTAATGAAAAACTGTTTTTT. It yields the protein CSADRGTGRPPTNEKLFF. V is TRBV20-1 and J is TRBJ1-4; 9 bases fit TRBD1. The junction had 14 bases not matched to a gene; V was cut back by 6 bases and J by 0 bases. The CDR3 is made up of 18 amino acids. The germline CDR1 and CDR2 sequences are DFQATT and SNEGSKA (reference sequence).